This record covers a single T cell receptor beta chain. Its antigen is unidentified. V lost 3 bases and J lost 4; bases outside the gene matches: 16. Germline assignment: CDR1 ENHRY and CDR2 SYGVKD. The CDR3 is made up of 18 amino acids. Expressed TCRB transcripts were sequenced because the isolated RNA had all been reverse transcribed beforehand. TCRdb keeps only in-frame clones here, not all; method: immunoSEQ multiplex PCR. This table holds roughly 340,000 clones, less than 15% found once. The sample is drawn from a study of beta chain features in type 1 diabetes. Looking at the study overall: Sorted cell examination encompassed 85 million to 130 million cells across all samples.

Only one heparinised blood draw was taken per donor, and its volume averaged approximately 0.11 L. Cell sorting via CD45RO/CCR7/CD25/CD127/CD95/CD27 was performed to obtain CD4+ naive, central memory, regulatory and stem cell-like memory cells. Findings and limits, study-wide: Healthy donors had naive, central memory and Treg TCRB repertoires that appeared less similar than those seen among patients. Moderate but significant shortening of TCRB CDR3s was recorded in all four CD4+ subsets from Type 1 diabetes patients.

The chain recombines TRBV10-3 with TRBJ2-7; 9 nucleotides agree with TRBD1. This clonotype was sampled from a woman between 18 and 29 years old with type 1 diabetes. What was sequenced was naive CD4+ T cells from blood. CDR3: CAISEYRQPGTGPYEQYF. The CDR3, as DNA: TGTGCCATCAGTGAATATCGGCAGCCCGGGACAGGGCCTTACGAGCAGTACTTC.